The clone carrying this T cell receptor (beta chain) came up a few times. This sample is drawn from a study of blood T cell repertoires in COVID-19. Study-level background: The study drew acute and convalescent COVID-19 samples from the United States, Italy and Spain. From T cells, B-cell-depleted T cells, or PBMCs came the material, which was cDNA or gDNA.

Per the original methods: Nucleated cell counts were estimated from reference gene primer amplification. Data came from immunoSEQ multiplex PCR; TCRdb stores just in-frame clones and leaves some out. The V and J calls and clone size were taken over from that table, and D and trimming were inferred from the DNA. The sample shows nearly 200,000 clones, about 88% of them seen only once. Germline CDR1 and CDR2: SGHKS and YYEKEE (reference sequence). The CDR3 runs 14 residues. Trimming took off 0 bases at V and 4 bases at J, with 10 bases between the two ends. This sequence originates from a woman in her thirties or forties who had recovered from COVID-19. The sample consisted of peripheral blood. This rearrangement joins TRBV5-5 to TRBJ1-2, with D possibly matching TRBD1 (5 bases). The CDR3 DNA reads TGTGCCAGCAGCTTGGGGACATCTACCTATGGCTACACCTTC. This encodes CASSLGTSTYGYTF. The full variable domain, with the rest looked up from reference TRBV5-5 and TRBJ1-2, is DAGVTQSPTHLIKTRGQQVTLRCSPISGHKSVSWYQQVLGQGPQFIFQYYEKEERGRGNFPDRFSARQFPNYSSELNVNALLLGDSALYLCASSLGTSTYGYTFGSGTRLTVV.